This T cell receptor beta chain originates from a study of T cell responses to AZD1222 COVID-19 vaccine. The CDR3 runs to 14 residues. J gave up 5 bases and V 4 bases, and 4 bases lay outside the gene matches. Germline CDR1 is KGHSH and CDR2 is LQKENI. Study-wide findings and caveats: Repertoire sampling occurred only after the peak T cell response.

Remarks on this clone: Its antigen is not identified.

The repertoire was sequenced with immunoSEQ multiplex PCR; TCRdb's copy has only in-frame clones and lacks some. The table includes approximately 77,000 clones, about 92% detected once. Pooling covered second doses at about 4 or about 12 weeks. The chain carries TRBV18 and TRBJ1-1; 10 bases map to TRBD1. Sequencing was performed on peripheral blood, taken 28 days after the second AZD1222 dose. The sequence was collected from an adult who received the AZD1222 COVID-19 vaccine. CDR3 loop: CASSRRDRGTEAFF. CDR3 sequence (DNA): TGTGCCAGCTCACGCCGGGACAGGGGAACTGAAGCTTTCTTT.